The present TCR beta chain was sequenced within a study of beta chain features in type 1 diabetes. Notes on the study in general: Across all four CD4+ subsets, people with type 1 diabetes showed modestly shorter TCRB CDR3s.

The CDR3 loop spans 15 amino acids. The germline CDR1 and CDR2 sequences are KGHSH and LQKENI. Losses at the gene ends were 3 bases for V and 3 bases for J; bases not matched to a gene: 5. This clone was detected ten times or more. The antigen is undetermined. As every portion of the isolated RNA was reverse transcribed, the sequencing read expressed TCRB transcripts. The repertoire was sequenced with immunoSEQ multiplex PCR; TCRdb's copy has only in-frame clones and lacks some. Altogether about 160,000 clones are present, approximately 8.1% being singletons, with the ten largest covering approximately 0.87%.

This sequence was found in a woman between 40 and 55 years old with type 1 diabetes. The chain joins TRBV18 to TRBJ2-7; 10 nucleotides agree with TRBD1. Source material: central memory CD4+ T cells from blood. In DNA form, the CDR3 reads TGTGCCAGCTCACCGGGGACAGGGGAGTTCTACGAGCAGTACTTC. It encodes CASSPGTGEFYEQYF.